These 11 T cell receptor beta chains share one sample of origin, sequenced in a study of technical replicates of blood from a handful of donors. Data came from immunoSEQ multiplex PCR; TCRdb stores just in-frame clones and leaves some out. Of tens of thousands of clones listed, more than 85% are singletons. The specimen was PBMCs. These TCRs come from a human donor in good health. Some clones in this sample may be carry-over from other donors' samples.

V and J are TRBV14 and TRBJ2-6; TRBD1 is a possible D gene (6 bases). V shed 4 bases and J shed 4 bases, with 14 bases lying between them. The CDR3 runs 16 residues. The germline gives CDR1 SGHDN, CDR2 FVKESK. CDR3 protein: CASSRGTGSGANVLTF. The CDR3 DNA follows: TGTGCCAGCAGCCGAGGAACAGGGTCAGGGGCCAACGTCCTGACTTTC. Looking up the rest from reference TRBV14 and TRBJ2-6 gives the full variable domain: EAGVTQFPSHSVIEKGQTVTLRCDPISGHDNLYWYRRVMGKEIKFLLHFVKESKQDESGMPNNRFLAERTGGTYSTLKVQPAELEDSGVYFCASSRGTGSGANVLTFGAGSRLTVL.

This clone was recorded once. The genes are TRBV12-5 and TRBJ2-7, with D possibly being TRBD2 (7 bases). The germline gives CDR1 LGHNT, CDR2 FRNRAP. CDR3 length equals 14 residues. Trimming left V 2 bases short and J 5 bases short, with 13 bases between. This CDR3 is CASGLLRGADEQYF. The CDR3 coding sequence is TGTGCTAGTGGTTTGCTCCGGGGGGCCGACGAGCAGTACTTC. The variable domain in full, with the rest retrieved from reference TRBV12-5 and TRBJ2-7, is DARVTQTPRHKVTEMGQEVTMRCQPILGHNTVFWYRQTMMQGLELLAYFRNRAPLDDSGMPKDRFSAEMPDATLATLKIQPSEPRDSAVYFCASGLLRGADEQYFGPGTRLTVT.

This clone was seen a handful of times. V usage is TRBV19 and J usage is TRBJ1-5; D not certain. Germline values: CDR1 LNHDA, CDR2 SQIVND (reference sequence). Trimming stripped 3 bases from V and 0 bases from J, with 9 bases between. The CDR3 runs to 15 residues. The DNA for the CDR3 is TGTGCCAGTAGTATGGGTAGCAATAGCAATCAGCCCCAGCATTTT. This encodes CASSMGSNSNQPQHF.

V usage is TRBV27 and J usage is TRBJ2-1; 7 bases align to TRBD2. V lost 5 bases to trimming and J lost 4 bases; unmatched junction nucleotides: 5. The CDR3 spans 14 residues. Germline-derived CDR1 and CDR2 are MNHEY and SMNVEV (reference sequence). The chain's CDR3 is CASSRLADYNEQFF. In DNA, the CDR3 is TGTGCCAGCAGTAGACTAGCAGATTACAATGAGCAGTTCTTC.

This chain links TRBV18 with TRBJ2-3, with 8 bases matching TRBD2. This CDR3 has 18 residues. Germline CDR1 is KGHSH and CDR2 is LQKENI. V shed 3 bases and J 2 bases; nucleotides not matched to a gene: 13. CDR3 in DNA: TGTGCCAGCTCACCGTACCAGAGCGGGGGCCTTATCACAGATACGCAGTATTTT. This encodes CASSPYQSGGLITDTQYF.

The gene calls are TRBV6-5 and TRBJ2-7, with D perhaps matching TRBD1 (6 bases). V was trimmed by 6 bases and J by 2 bases, leaving 11 bases between them. Germline assignment: CDR1 MNHEY and CDR2 SVGAGI. This CDR3 has 13 amino acids. The DNA for the CDR3 is TGTGCCAGCAGCGCGACAGGAACCTACGAGCAGTACTTC. As protein: CASSATGTYEQYF.

The table lists this clone with a count of one. V usage is TRBV27 and J usage is TRBJ2-1; 9 positions agree with TRBD2. The length of the CDR3 is 17 residues. With 5 bases clipped from V and 2 bases from J, the junction kept 10 bases outside the gene matches. CDR1 MNHEY and CDR2 SMNVEV come from the germline V gene (reference sequence). CDR3 nucleotide sequence: TGTGCCAGCAGTATACAGACTAGCGGCGCTGCCTACAATGAGCAGTTCTTC. Translated, it gives CASSIQTSGAAYNEQFF.

This clone was detected only a few times. V is TRBV30 and J is TRBJ1-1; 10 bases are shared with TRBD1. Germline assignment: CDR1 GTSNPN and CDR2 SVGIG (reference sequence). The CDR3 has 13 residues. V dropped 5 bases and J dropped 5; count of bases not matched to a gene: 5. This CDR3 is CAWADRGLTEAFF. The DNA for the CDR3 is TGTGCCTGGGCCGACAGGGGGCTAACTGAAGCTTTCTTT.

This sequence joins TRBV18 and TRBJ2-6; TRBD1 aligns across 9 bases. CDR1 is KGHSH, CDR2 LQKENI, per germline. J lost 2 bases, V lost 3 bases, and 2 bases had no gene match. The CDR3 has 16 residues. The CDR3 DNA follows: TGTGCCAGCTCACCCGGACAGGGGACTGGGGCCAACGTCCTGACTTTC. As protein: CASSPGQGTGANVLTF.

The CDR3 loop is CAWSVRGGEQYF. For the CDR3, the DNA is TGTGCCTGGAGTGTACGGGGAGGCGAGCAGTACTTC. V gene TRBV30 combines with J gene TRBJ2-7, with D perhaps TRBD2 (6 bases). This CDR3 is built from 12 residues. Germline V gene data show CDR1 as GTSNPN and CDR2 as SVGIG (reference sequence). The V and J ends lost 0 bases and 6 bases respectively, with 9 bases between them.

This rearrangement joins TRBV19 to TRBJ1-2, with D unclear. The germline V gene has CDR1 LNHDA and CDR2 SQIVND (reference sequence). V was trimmed by 6 bases and J by 2 bases, leaving 10 bases between them. There are 13 residues in the CDR3. In nucleotides, the CDR3 is TGTGCCAGTAGGATGGCGGGGAACTATGGCTACACCTTC. Translated: CASRMAGNYGYTF.